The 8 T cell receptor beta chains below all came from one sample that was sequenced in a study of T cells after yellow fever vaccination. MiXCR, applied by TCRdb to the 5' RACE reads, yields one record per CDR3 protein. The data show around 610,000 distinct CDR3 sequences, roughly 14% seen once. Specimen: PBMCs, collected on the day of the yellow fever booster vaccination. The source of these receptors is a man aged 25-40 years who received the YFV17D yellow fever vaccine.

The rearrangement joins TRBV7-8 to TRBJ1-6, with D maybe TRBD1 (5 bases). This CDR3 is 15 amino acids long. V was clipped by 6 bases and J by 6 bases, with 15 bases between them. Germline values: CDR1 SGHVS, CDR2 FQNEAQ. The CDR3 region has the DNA TGTGCCAGCAGTCCCCAGGGAATCGGTAATTCACCCCTCCACTTT. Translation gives CASSPQGIGNSPLHF. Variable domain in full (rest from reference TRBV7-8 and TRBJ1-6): GAGVSQSPRYKVAKRGQDVALRCDPISGHVSLFWYQQALGQGPEFLTYFQNEAQLDKSGLPSDRFFAERPEGSVSTLKIQRTQQEDSAVYLCASSPQGIGNSPLHFGNGTRLTVT.

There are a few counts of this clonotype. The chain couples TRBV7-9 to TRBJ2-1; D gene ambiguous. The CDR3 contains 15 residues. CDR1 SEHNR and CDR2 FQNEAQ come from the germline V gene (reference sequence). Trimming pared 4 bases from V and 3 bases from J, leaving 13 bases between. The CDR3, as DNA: TGTGCCAGCAGCTCGACCGCTGGATACTACAATGAGCAGTTCTTC. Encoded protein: CASSSTAGYYNEQFF.

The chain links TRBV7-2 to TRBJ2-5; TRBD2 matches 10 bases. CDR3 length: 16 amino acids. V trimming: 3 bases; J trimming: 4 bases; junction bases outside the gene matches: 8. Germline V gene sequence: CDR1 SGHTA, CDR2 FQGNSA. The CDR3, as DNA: TGTGCCAGCAGCTTGGCTAGCGGGAGTTCCATAGAGACCCAGTACTTC. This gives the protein CASSLASGSSIETQYF. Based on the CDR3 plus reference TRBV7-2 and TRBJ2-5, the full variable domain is GAGVSQSPSNKVTEKGKDVELRCDPISGHTALYWYRQSLGQGLEFLIYFQGNSAPDKSGLPSDRFSAERTGGSVSTLTIQRTQQEDSAVYLCASSLASGSSIETQYFGPGTRLLVL.

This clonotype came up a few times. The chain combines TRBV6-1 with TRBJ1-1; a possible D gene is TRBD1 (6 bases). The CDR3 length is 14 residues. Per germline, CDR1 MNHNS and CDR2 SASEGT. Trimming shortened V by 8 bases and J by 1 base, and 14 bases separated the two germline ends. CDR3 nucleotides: TGTGCCAGCGCCGCCAGGGGCGGGAACACTGAAGCTTTCTTT. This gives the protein CASAARGGNTEAFF.

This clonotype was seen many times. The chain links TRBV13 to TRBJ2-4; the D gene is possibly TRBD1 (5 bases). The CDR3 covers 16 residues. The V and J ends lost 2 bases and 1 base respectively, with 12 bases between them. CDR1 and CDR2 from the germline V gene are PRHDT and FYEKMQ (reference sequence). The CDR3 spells CASSLRTNRAKNIQYF. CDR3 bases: TGTGCCAGCAGCTTAAGGACAAACAGGGCCAAAAACATTCAGTACTTC.

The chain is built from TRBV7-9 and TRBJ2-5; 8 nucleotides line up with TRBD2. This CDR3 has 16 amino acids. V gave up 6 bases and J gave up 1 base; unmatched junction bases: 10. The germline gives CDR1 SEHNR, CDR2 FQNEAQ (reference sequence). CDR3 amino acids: CASRPNLAGLQETQYF. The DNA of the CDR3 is TGTGCCAGCAGGCCCAACCTAGCGGGCCTCCAAGAGACCCAGTACTTC.

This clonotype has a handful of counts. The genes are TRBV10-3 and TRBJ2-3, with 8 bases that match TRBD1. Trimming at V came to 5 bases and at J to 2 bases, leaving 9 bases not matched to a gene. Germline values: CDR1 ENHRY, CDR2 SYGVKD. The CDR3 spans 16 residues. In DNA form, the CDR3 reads TGTGCCATCAGTTCCGGGACAGGAAAGTCCACAGATACGCAGTATTTT. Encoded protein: CAISSGTGKSTDTQYF.

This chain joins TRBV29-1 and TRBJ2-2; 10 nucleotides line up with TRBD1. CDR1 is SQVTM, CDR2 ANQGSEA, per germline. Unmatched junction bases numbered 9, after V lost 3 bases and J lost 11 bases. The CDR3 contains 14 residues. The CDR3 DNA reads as TGCAGCGTTGATGAGGGACAGGGGACAGGAGAGCTGTTTTTT. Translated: CSVDEGQGTGELFF.